The TCR beta chain under discussion was sequenced for a study of blood T cells in healthy people across ages (dated by TCRdb to the mid-2010s). Turning to the overall study: In model experiments, template switching captured roughly one uniquely barcoded TCR beta cDNA molecule for every two T cells. Using deep sequencing normalized with unique cDNA molecular identifiers, the study measured how TCR beta repertoire diversity changes with age. The donors were split into four age groups: young (average about 15 years), middle-aged (about 40), aged (roughly 60) and long-lived (more than 80). To avoid experimental bias, donors of different ages were distributed randomly across sequencing lanes. For two donors (one aged 18 to 30 and one aged 80 or older), the study analyzed two additional independent replicas of 1 million unique cDNA reads from the same blood draw. Findings and caveats that apply to the study as a whole: The CMV infection status of donors was not known, potentially confounding age-related changes in expanded clonotypes. Because profiling used bulk unsorted PBMCs, naive and antigen-experienced compartments could not be compared conclusively. Estimates of total diversity based on one million sequenced T cells were considered lower bounds and underestimates. Compared with the aged group, the long-lived group had more naive CD4+ T cells, fewer expanded clones and increased TCR diversity, suggesting age selection. As age increased, observed TCR beta diversity per million T cells dropped in a roughly linear way, and a significant reduction was already evident by age about 40. The percentage of naive T cells measured by flow cytometry correlated strongly with observed TCR beta diversity.

This clonotype was counted only a few times. It lacks a known antigen. Base qualities are not provided; no much larger clone lies one nucleotide away. V and J are truncated by 3 bases and 3 bases respectively, leaving an intervening sequence of 10 bases. In the germline V gene, CDR1 corresponds to SQVTM and CDR2 to ANQGSEA. Including cysteine and phenylalanine, the CDR3 has 13 amino acids. This entry keeps only the CDR3 DNA: 39 bases, framed from base 1. Receptor amplification or capture employed 5' RACE. Sequencing relied on an Illumina HiSeq 2500. The second PCR ran for about 7 to 11 cycles and used a J-beta primer mix along with a sample-barcoded 5' primer. A unique molecular identifier was introduced onto each TCR beta cDNA molecule by a template-switch 5' adaptor carrying 12 random nucleotides. At least 2.5 million CDR3-containing paired-end reads were obtained from each sample. All of the RNA was converted into first-strand cDNA using the Mint cDNA synthesis kit, with a TRBC-specific oligonucleotide serving as the primer. Following uracil-DNA glycosylase treatment, all cDNA underwent a first 18-cycle PCR with the universal primers M1SS and BC2_uni_R. On the authors' methods: Each sample was normalized by randomly selecting 1 million high-quality reads, each carrying a distinct molecular identifier. Instead of being binned into consensus sequences, reads that shared molecular identifiers were thrown out. MiTCR, set to a Q25 quality threshold and the strictest error-elimination algorithm, was used for CDR3 identification, clonotype clustering and error correction. A nonparametric unseen species model using Euler transformation provided a lower-bound estimate of total TCR beta diversity. The public reads were run again by TCRdb, first through fastp at Q25 and then through MiXCR, and only productive beta chains were kept. Rows are combined by CDR3 protein, so each entry shows the most common genes and DNA. The V and J calls and clone size come from TCRdb's table, not from the authors' own analysis. The sample table lists hundreds of thousands of distinct CDR3 sequences, around half of them with a count of one. 15% to 20% of the sample belongs to the ten largest clones.

The 39 donors, aged about 6 to 95 years, were systemically healthy Caucasian individuals from Russia. Each donor gave 8 to 10 milliliters of peripheral blood, drawn into EDTA-treated Vacutainer tubes. PBMCs were isolated by Ficoll-Paque density-gradient centrifugation, with at least 6 million obtained per sample. Trizol reagent was used to extract total RNA from PBMCs, with at least 6 micrograms per sample. The percentages of naive CD45RAhigh/CD27high T cells were determined by flow cytometry on a PBMC aliquot from every donor. Recombination linked TRBV29-1 to TRBJ2-3; a weak D assignment points to TRBD1 (5 bases agree). This TCR was recovered from a man older than 75 in good health. The sequencing sample was made of blood. The CDR3 loop reads CSVEGQGTDTQYF. The DNA sequence reads TGCAGCGTTGAGGGTCAGGGAACAGATACGCAGTATTTT.